This T cell receptor beta chain was sequenced for a study of T-cell reconstitution after alpha-beta-depleted transplantation in children. Study-wide points: The high TCRbeta diversity at day 60 in some patients came from surviving recipient T cells and thymic progenitors. Reported findings indicate that, about two months after transplant, alpha-beta T cells came from several hundred expanded clones, which were derived from non-depleted graft cells. A year post-transplant, T-cell counts and diversity derived mostly from newly produced T cells.

This clonotype was seen at least ten times. Its antigen is unidentified. The length of the CDR3 is 13 residues. V shed 5 bases and J shed 5 bases, with 12 bases lying between them. Looked up from germline, CDR1 is MGHDK and CDR2 is SYGVNS. Unique molecular identifiers tagged the TCRbeta library. A single record per CDR3 protein comes from TCRdb applying MiXCR to the PCR reads. The top ten clones hold approximately 5.7% of a sample with under 250,000 distinct CDR3 sequences, 6.6% of them seen once. Sequences were derived from PBMCs, sampled before TCRalphabeta/CD19-depleted stem cell transplant. The clonotype originates from a boy between 2 and 10 years old with acute lymphoblastic leukemia, due to receive a stem cell transplant. The genes are TRBV25-1 and TRBJ2-5, with a weak D call TRBD1 (5 bases). In nucleotides, the CDR3 is TGTGCCAGCAGTCCCCCGGCAGGGGAGACCCAGTACTTC. Its translation is CASSPPAGETQYF.